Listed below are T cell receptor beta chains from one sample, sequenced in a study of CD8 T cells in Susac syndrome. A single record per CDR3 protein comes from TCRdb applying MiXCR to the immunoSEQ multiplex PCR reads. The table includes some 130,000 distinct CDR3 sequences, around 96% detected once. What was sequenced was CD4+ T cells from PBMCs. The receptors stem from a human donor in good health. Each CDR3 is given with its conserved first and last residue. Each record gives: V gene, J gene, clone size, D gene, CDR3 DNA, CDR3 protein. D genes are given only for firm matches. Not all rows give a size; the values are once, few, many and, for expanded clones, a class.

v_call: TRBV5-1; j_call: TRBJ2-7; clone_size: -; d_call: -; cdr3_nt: TGCGCCAGCAGCCCCCCGGACGCCGTGCAGTACTTC; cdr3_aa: CASSPPDAVQYF
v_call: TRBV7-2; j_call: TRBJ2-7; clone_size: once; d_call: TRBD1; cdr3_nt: TGTGCCAGCAGCCCTCTCAGGGGGCGCGGAAATTCGCAGTACTTC; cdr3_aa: CASSPLRGRGNSQYF
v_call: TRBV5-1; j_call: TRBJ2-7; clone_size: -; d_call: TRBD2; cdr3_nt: TGCGCCAGCAGCTACGGAGAGCGGGAGAGAAGCCACTTC; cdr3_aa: CASSYGERERSHF
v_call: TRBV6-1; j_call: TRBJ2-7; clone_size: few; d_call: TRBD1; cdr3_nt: TGTGCCAGCAGTCCCGGGACAGGGGGCTCCTACGAGCAGTACTTC; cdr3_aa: CASSPGTGGSYEQYF
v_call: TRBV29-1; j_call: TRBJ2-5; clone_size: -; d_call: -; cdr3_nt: TGCAGCGTTGAAGAGAGGAGACGGACGGGAACCCAGTACTTC; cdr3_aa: CSVEERRRTGTQYF
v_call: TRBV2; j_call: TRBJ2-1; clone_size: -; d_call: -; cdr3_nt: TGTGCCAGCACCGAGAGGGATGTTACCTACAATGAGCAGTTCTTC; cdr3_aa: CASTERDVTYNEQFF
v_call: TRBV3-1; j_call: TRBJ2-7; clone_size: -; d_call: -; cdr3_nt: TGTGCCAGCAGCCAAGAAACAGGGACCTCCTACGAGCAGTACTTC; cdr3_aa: CASSQETGTSYEQYF
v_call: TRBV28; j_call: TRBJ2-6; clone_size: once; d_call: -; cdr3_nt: TGTGCCAGCAGCCCCACTAGCCTTGGGGCCAACGTCCTGACTTTC; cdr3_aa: CASSPTSLGANVLTF
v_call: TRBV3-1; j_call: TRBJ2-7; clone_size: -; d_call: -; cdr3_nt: TGTGCCAGCAGCCAAGGATTAGCGGAGATATACGAGCAGTACTTC; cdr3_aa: CASSQGLAEIYEQYF
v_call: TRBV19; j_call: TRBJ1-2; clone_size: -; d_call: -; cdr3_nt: TGTGCCAGTAGTATGGCAGTTGGATATGGCTACACCTTC; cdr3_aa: CASSMAVGYGYTF
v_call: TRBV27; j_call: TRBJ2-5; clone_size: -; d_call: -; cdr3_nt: TGTGCCAGCAGTCTCTCAAGCGGGGAGACCCAGTACTTC; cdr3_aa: CASSLSSGETQYF
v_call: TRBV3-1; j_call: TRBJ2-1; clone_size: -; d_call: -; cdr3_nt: TGTGCCAGCAGCCCTAGCGCCGCCTACAATGAGCAGTTCTTC; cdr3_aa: CASSPSAAYNEQFF
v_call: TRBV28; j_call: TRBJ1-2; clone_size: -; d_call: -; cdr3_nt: TGTGCCAGCAGTTCCGCCCCTTTATATGGCTACACCTTC; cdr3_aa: CASSSAPLYGYTF
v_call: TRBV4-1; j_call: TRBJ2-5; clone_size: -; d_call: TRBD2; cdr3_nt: TGCGCCAGCAGCCTCGGGACTAGCGGGACGGCCCAGTACTTC; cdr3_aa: CASSLGTSGTAQYF
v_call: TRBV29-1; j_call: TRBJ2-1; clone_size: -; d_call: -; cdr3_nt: TGCAGCGTTGAAGATCGGGGCGGGAAAGGTGGCAATGAGCAGTTCTTC; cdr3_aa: CSVEDRGGKGGNEQFF
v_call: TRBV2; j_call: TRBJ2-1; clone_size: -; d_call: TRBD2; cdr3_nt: TGTGCCAGCAGTGCGGCGGGAGAGCACAATGAGCAGTTCTTC; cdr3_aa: CASSAAGEHNEQFF
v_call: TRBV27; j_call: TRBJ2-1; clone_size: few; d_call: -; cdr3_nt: TGTGCCAGCAGTTTAGGCGGTAACTACAATGAGCAGTTCTTC; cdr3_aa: CASSLGGNYNEQFF
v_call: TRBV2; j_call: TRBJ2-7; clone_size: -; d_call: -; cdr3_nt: TGTGCCAGCAGTGGGGGCCCGGACAGCCCCTACGAGCAGTACTTC; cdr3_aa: CASSGGPDSPYEQYF
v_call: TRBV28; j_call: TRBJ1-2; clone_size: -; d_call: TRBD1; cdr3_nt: TGTGCCAGCAGTAGACAGGGGCCCTCTGGCTACACCTTC; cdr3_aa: CASSRQGPSGYTF
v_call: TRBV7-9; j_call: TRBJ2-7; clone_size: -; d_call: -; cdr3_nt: TGTGCCAGCAGCTTAGAACGCTCTTACGAGCAGTACTTC; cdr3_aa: CASSLERSYEQYF
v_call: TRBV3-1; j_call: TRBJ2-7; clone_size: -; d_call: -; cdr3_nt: TGTGCCAGCAGCCAAGAAAGGTCGATCTACTACGAGCAGTACTTC; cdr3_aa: CASSQERSIYYEQYF
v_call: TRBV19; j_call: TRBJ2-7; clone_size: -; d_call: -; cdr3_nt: TGTGCCACCAGATTGAGGGTCTTCTCGGGGGAGCAGTACTTC; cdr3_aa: CATRLRVFSGEQYF
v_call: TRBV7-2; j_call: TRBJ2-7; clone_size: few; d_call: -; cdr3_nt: TGTGCCAGCAGCTTTGGGGGCTCCTACGAGCAGTACTTC; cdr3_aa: CASSFGGSYEQYF
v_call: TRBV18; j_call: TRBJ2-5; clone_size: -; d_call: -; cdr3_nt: TGTGCCAGCTCACCAAACAGGGAAGAGACCCAGTACTTC; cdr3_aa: CASSPNREETQYF